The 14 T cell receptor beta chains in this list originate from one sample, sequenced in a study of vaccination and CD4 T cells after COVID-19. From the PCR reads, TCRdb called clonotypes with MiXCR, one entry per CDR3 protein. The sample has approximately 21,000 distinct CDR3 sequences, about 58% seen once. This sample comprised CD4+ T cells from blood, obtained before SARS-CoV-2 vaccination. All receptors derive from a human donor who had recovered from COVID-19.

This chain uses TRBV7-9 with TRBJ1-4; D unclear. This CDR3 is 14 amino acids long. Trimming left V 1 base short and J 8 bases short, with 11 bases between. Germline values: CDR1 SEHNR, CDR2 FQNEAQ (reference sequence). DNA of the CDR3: TGTGCCAGCAGCTTAGGCATCTCGGGGGAAAAACTGTTTTTT. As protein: CASSLGISGEKLFF. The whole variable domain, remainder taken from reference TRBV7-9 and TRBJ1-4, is DTGVSQNPRHKITKRGQNVTFRCDPISEHNRLYWYRQTLGQGPEFLTYFQNEAQLEKSRLLSDRFSAERPKGSFSTLEIQRTEQGDSAMYLCASSLGISGEKLFFGSGTQLSVL.

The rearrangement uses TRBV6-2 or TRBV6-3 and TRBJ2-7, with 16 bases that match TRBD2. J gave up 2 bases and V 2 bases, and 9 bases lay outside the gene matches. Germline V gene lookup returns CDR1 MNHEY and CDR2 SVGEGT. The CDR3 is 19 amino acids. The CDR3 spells CASSYAGTSGRAGTYEQYF. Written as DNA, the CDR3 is TGTGCCAGCAGTTACGCCGGGACTAGCGGGAGGGCCGGCACCTACGAGCAGTACTTC.

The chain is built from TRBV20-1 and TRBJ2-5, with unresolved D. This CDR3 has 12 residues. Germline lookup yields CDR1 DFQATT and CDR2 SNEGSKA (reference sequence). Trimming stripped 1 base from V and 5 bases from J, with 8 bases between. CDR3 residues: CSARGAYETQYF. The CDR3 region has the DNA TGCAGTGCTAGAGGCGCGTATGAGACCCAGTACTTC.

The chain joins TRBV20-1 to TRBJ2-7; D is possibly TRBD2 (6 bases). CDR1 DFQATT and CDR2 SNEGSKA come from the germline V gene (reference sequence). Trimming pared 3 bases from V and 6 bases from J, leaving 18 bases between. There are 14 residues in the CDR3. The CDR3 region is CSASRTGVLGEQYF. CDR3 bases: TGCAGTGCTAGTAGAACGGGAGTGCTTGGCGAGCAGTACTTC.

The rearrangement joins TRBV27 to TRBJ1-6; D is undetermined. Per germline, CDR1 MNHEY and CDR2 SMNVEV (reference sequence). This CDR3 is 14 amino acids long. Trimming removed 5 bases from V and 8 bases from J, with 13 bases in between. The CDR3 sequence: CASSPTGLHSPLHF. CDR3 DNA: TGTGCCAGCAGTCCCACGGGATTACATTCACCCCTCCACTTT.

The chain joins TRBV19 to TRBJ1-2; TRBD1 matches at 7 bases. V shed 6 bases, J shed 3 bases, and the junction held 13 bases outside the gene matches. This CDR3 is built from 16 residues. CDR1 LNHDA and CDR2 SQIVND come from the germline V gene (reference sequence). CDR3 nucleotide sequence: TGTGCCAGTAGCCTTTGGGCAGGACAGGAGGACTATGGCTACACCTTC. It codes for CASSLWAGQEDYGYTF.

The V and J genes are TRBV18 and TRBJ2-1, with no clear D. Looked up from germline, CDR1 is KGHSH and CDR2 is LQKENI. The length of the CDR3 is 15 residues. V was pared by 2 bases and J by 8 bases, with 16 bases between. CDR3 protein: CASSPFVRNGHEQFF. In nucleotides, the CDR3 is TGTGCCAGCTCACCATTCGTACGGAACGGCCATGAGCAGTTCTTC.

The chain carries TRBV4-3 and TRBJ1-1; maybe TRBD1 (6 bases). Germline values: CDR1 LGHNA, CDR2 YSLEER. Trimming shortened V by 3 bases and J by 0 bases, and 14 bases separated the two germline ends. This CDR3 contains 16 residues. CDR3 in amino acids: CASSQAFGTLNTEAFF. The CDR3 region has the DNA TGCGCCAGCAGCCAGGCATTCGGGACATTGAACACTGAAGCTTTCTTT.

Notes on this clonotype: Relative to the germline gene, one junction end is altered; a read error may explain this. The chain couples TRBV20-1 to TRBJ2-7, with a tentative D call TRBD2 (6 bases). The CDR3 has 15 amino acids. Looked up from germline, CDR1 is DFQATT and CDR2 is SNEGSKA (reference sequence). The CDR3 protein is CSARVLEGPSHEQYF. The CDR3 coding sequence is TGCAGTGCTAGAGTTTTGGAGGGACCCTCCCACGAGCAGTACTTC.

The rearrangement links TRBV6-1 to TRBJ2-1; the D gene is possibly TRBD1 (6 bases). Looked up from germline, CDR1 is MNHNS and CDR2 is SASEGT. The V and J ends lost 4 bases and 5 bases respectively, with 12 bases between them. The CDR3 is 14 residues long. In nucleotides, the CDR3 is TGTGCCAGCAGTGTGGAGCCAGGGGACAATGAGCAGTTCTTC. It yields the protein CASSVEPGDNEQFF.

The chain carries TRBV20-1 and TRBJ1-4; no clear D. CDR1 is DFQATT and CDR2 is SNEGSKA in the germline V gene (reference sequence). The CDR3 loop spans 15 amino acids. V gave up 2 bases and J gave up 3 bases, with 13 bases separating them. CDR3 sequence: CSARFTGSPNEKLFF. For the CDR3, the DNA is TGCAGTGCTAGATTTACGGGTTCTCCTAATGAAAAACTGTTTTTT.

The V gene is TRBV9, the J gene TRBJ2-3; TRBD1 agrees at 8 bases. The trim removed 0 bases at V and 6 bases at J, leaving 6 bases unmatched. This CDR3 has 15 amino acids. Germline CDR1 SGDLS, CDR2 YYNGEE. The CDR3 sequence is CASSVAGQGADTQYF. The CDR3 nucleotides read TGTGCCAGCAGCGTAGCTGGGCAGGGGGCTGATACGCAGTATTTT. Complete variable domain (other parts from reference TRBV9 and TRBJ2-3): DSGVTQTPKHLITATGQRVTLRCSPRSGDLSVYWYQQSLDQGLQFLIQYYNGEERAKGNILERFSAQQFPDLHSELNLSSLELGDSALYFCASSVAGQGADTQYFGPGTRLTVL.

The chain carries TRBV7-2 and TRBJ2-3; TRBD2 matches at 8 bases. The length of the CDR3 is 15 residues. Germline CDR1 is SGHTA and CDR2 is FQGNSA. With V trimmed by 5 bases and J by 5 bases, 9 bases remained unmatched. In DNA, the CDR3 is TGTGCCAGCAGCCCTAAAGCGGGAGTTCTAGATACGCAGTATTTT. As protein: CASSPKAGVLDTQYF.

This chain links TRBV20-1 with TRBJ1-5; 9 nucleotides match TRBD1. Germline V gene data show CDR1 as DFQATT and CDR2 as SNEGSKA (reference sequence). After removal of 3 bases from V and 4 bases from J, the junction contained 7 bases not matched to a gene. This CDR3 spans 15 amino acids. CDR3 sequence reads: CSASKGTGRNQPQHF. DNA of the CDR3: TGCAGTGCTAGTAAAGGGACAGGGAGAAATCAGCCCCAGCATTTT.